Below are 12 T cell receptor beta chains sequenced from a single sample in a study of control samples from healthy donors and cancer patients. Some clones are missing from TCRdb's copy, which holds only in-frame ones; the method was immunoSEQ multiplex PCR. The table shows 150,000 to 200,000 clones, with approximately 92% occurring only once. Specimen: blood. The receptors stem from a man younger than 45 in good health.

This rearrangement joins TRBV6-5 to TRBJ1-3; 8 bases are shared with TRBD1. The length of the CDR3 is 15 residues. The V and J ends lost 6 bases and 4 bases, in that order; junction bases with no gene match: 8. CDR1 is MNHEY, CDR2 SVGAGI, per germline. The DNA for the CDR3 is TGTGCCAGCAGCATCGACAGGGGAACAGGAAACACCATATATTTT. Translation: CASSIDRGTGNTIYF.

The rearrangement uses TRBV2 and TRBJ2-6; maybe TRBD1 (5 bases). V was shortened by 3 bases and J by 3 bases, with 6 bases between the two germline ends. The CDR3 extends over 14 amino acids. Germline CDR1 SNHLY, CDR2 FYNNEI. The CDR3 DNA reads TGTGCCAGCAGTGAGGGGCATGGGGCCAACGTCCTGACTTTC. Protein: CASSEGHGANVLTF.

This clone appeared a single time. The rearrangement uses TRBV25-1 and TRBJ1-1, with unresolved D. The CDR3 covers 12 residues. Germline assignment: CDR1 MGHDK and CDR2 SYGVNS. Trimming stripped 6 bases from V and 0 bases from J, with 5 bases between. This CDR3 reads CASSTMNTEAFF. In nucleotides, the CDR3 is TGTGCCAGCAGCACTATGAACACTGAAGCTTTCTTT.

This clone was detected only once. The chain is built from TRBV6-5 and TRBJ1-2; D possibly corresponds to TRBD1 (5 bases). The CDR3 loop spans 13 amino acids. V dropped 8 bases and J dropped 2 bases, with 12 bases sitting between them. Germline V gene lookup returns CDR1 MNHEY and CDR2 SVGAGI. Here the CDR3 reads CASQRGLNYGYTF. CDR3 coding DNA: TGTGCCAGCCAAAGGGGACTAAACTATGGCTACACCTTC.

CDR3 protein: CASSPRASGGEQFF. CDR3 coding DNA: TGTGCCAGCTCACCACGTGCTTCGGGAGGTGAGCAGTTCTTC. This chain joins TRBV18 and TRBJ2-1, with 7 bases that match TRBD2. Germline loops: CDR1 KGHSH, CDR2 LQKENI. There are 14 residues in the CDR3. J lost 9 bases, V lost 1 base, and 6 bases had no gene match.

This chain links TRBV5-1 with TRBJ1-1; TRBD1 is a possible D gene (5 bases). Germline CDR1 is SGHRS and CDR2 is YFSETQ. The V end was cut by 0 bases, the J end by 4 bases, with 10 bases between. The CDR3 has 14 amino acids. This chain's CDR3 is CASSLDPGGTEAFF. The CDR3 region has the DNA TGCGCCAGCAGCTTGGACCCGGGGGGCACTGAAGCTTTCTTT.

This chain links TRBV27 with TRBJ2-3; a weak D match, TRBD1 (5 bases). CDR3 size: 16 residues. V dropped 2 bases and J dropped 1 base, with 13 bases sitting between them. The germline V gene encodes CDR1 MNHEY and CDR2 SMNVEV (reference sequence). CDR3 amino acids: CASSLQGDWGTDTQYF. DNA for the CDR3: TGTGCCAGCAGTTTACAGGGTGACTGGGGCACAGATACGCAGTATTTT.

CDR3 bases: TGCGCCAGCAGCCAGAACCGGAACACTGAAGCTTTCTTT. It encodes CASSQNRNTEAFF. The chain is built from TRBV4-1 and TRBJ1-1; D gene ambiguous. Germline CDR1 and CDR2: MGHRA and YSYEKL. V shed 3 bases and J shed 1 base, with 6 bases lying between them. The CDR3 consists of 13 residues.

The sample holds many counts of this clone. Written as DNA, the CDR3 is TGTGCCACGAAAGAGACACCGGGGGCGGATCAGCCCCAGCATTTT. It encodes CATKETPGADQPQHF. The chain has TRBV10-3 and TRBJ1-5, with D tentatively TRBD1 (6 bases). V lost 10 bases and J 5 bases, leaving 21 bases between the germline ends. This CDR3 contains 15 residues. Germline values: CDR1 ENHRY, CDR2 SYGVKD.

The V gene is TRBV28, the J gene TRBJ1-1; D is perhaps TRBD1 (5 bases). The CDR3 has 15 residues. Per the germline V gene, CDR1 is MDHEN and CDR2 is SYDVKM. V lost 7 bases, J lost 2 bases, and 17 bases lay in between. As DNA, the CDR3 is TGTGCCAGCACCCCTTCGGGGGAGGGTAACACTGAAGCTTTCTTT. Translating gives CASTPSGEGNTEAFF.

The V gene is TRBV9, the J gene TRBJ2-5; 11 bases are shared with TRBD2. V was clipped by 3 bases and J by 5 bases; unmatched bases: 6. Germline V gene sequence: CDR1 SGDLS, CDR2 YYNGEE. The CDR3 contains 15 residues. The CDR3 nucleotides read TGTGCCAGCAGCGGTAGCGGGAGGGCCTCGGAGACCCAGTACTTC. As protein: CASSGSGRASETQYF.

V usage is TRBV28 and J usage is TRBJ1-4; 9 nucleotides agree with TRBD1. The CDR3 contains 14 residues. J gave up 5 bases and V 5 bases, and 3 bases lay outside the gene matches. Germline loops: CDR1 MDHEN, CDR2 SYDVKM. The DNA for the CDR3 is TGTGCCAGCAGTCGACAGGGGGGGAATGAAAAACTGTTTTTT. Protein product: CASSRQGGNEKLFF. Supplemented by reference TRBV28 and TRBJ1-4, the full variable domain reads DVKVTQSSRYLVKRTGEKVFLECVQDMDHENMFWYRQDPGLGLRLIYFSYDVKMKEKGDIPEGYSVSREKKERFSLILESASTNQTSMYLCASSRQGGNEKLFFGSGTQLSVL.